Below, 25 T cell receptor beta chains from the same sample are listed, as sequenced in a study of early T cells in non-severe SARS-CoV-2 infection. TCRdb re-called the 5' RACE reads through MiXCR, storing one row per CDR3 protein. In the table there are more than 20,000 distinct CDR3 sequences, around 5.4% of which are singletons. The sequencing input was whole blood. Receptors were obtained from an adult who was a healthcare worker with PCR-confirmed SARS-CoV-2 infection or an uninfected control (not recorded which).

This clonotype was counted ten times or more. The chain has TRBV7-2 and TRBJ2-3; D is unclear. V was pared by 4 bases and J by 1 base, with 6 bases between. This CDR3 comprises 13 residues. CDR1 SGHTA and CDR2 FQGNSA come from the germline V gene. The CDR3 DNA reads TGTGCCAGCAGCTCCGGACGCACAGATACGCAGTATTTT. It is translated as CASSSGRTDTQYF.

The V and J genes are TRBV6-2 or TRBV6-3 and TRBJ1-6; D not certain. The CDR3 consists of 16 residues. From germline, CDR1 is MNHEY and CDR2 SVGEGT. Trimming took 0 bases from V and 8 from J, leaving 14 bases between them. DNA for the CDR3: TGTGCCAGCAGTTACTCCTTGGAATCCTTGGATTCACCCCTCCACTTT. It yields the protein CASSYSLESLDSPLHF.

This clonotype has more than one count but fewer than ten. This chain's CDR3 is CASSYLDVSSYEQYF. In nucleotides, the CDR3 is TGTGCCAGCAGTTACTTGGACGTGAGCTCCTACGAGCAGTACTTC. V usage is TRBV6-6 and J usage is TRBJ2-7; D call uncertain. Germline values: CDR1 MNHNY, CDR2 SVGAGI (reference sequence). CDR3 size: 15 residues. The V and J ends lost 1 base and 0 bases respectively, with 10 bases between them.

This clonotype occurred many times. This chain connects TRBV4-1 to TRBJ2-3, with a weak D call TRBD1 (6 bases). This CDR3 contains 15 residues. V was cut by 4 bases and J by 8 bases, with 19 bases left in between. Germline V gene lookup returns CDR1 MGHRA and CDR2 YSYEKL. The CDR3 reads CASSLTQGPGGTQYF. CDR3 DNA: TGCGCCAGCAGCCTCACCCAGGGGCCGGGCGGTACGCAGTATTTT.

This clonotype was recorded many times. The rearrangement links TRBV18 to TRBJ2-6; 10 nucleotides line up with TRBD1. This CDR3 spans 18 amino acids. The ends lost 5 bases at V and 1 base at J; junction bases unmatched: 8. Germline V gene data show CDR1 as KGHSH and CDR2 as LQKENI. The DNA for the CDR3 is TGTGCCAGCTCAGCGACGGGACAGGGGAAATCTGGGGCCAACGTCCTGACTTTC. It translates to CASSATGQGKSGANVLTF.

This clonotype has more than one count but fewer than ten. The chain couples TRBV11-2 to TRBJ2-1, with 12 bases that match TRBD1. Germline values: CDR1 SGHAT, CDR2 FQNNGV. Losses at the gene ends were 2 bases for V and 8 bases for J; bases not matched to a gene: 4. The CDR3 runs to 15 residues. CDR3 in amino acids: CASSLRDRGLDEQFF. CDR3 sequence (DNA): TGTGCCAGCAGCTTAAGGGACAGGGGGCTTGATGAGCAGTTCTTC. The full variable domain, its missing parts supplied by reference TRBV11-2 and TRBJ2-1, is EAGVAQSPRYKIIEKRQSVAFWCNPISGHATLYWYQQILGQGPKLLIQFQNNGVVDDSQLPKDRFSAERLKGVDSTLKIQPAKLEDSAVYLCASSLRDRGLDEQFFGPGTRLTVL.

This clonotype was detected ten times or more. The chain couples TRBV19 to TRBJ2-2, with TRBD2 identical over 9 bases. The germline gives CDR1 LNHDA, CDR2 SQIVND (reference sequence). Unmatched junction bases numbered 4, after V lost 3 bases and J lost 2 bases. The CDR3 is made up of 16 amino acids. The CDR3 DNA reads TGTGCCAGTAGTATGGTAGCGGGGGAAAACACCGGGGAGCTGTTTTTT. Translating gives CASSMVAGENTGELFF.

The sample holds a few counts of this clonotype. The chain is built from TRBV9 and TRBJ2-7; D is tentatively TRBD1 or TRBD2 (5 bases each). V lost 4 bases and J lost 2, with 16 bases in between. The CDR3 covers 15 residues. In germline, CDR1 is SGDLS, CDR2 YYNGEE. The CDR3 bases are TGTGCCAGCAGCCTGGGACGGGGACCTCCCTACGAGCAGTACTTC. Protein: CASSLGRGPPYEQYF.

The chain links TRBV20-1 to TRBJ2-7, with a weak D call TRBD2 (6 bases). Looked up from germline, CDR1 is DFQATT and CDR2 is SNEGSKA (reference sequence). The CDR3 length is 16 residues. Trimming took off 6 bases at V and 2 bases at J, with 23 bases between the two ends. Here the CDR3 DNA reads TGCAGTGCCCCGCCGGCCGGGGCAGGCGGGACCTACGAGCAGTACTTC. This codes for CSAPPAGAGGTYEQYF.

The chain recombines TRBV20-1 with TRBJ1-3; D possibly corresponds to TRBD1 (5 bases). From germline, CDR1 is DFQATT and CDR2 SNEGSKA (reference sequence). This CDR3 spans 15 amino acids. V was shortened by 6 bases and J by 0 bases, with 15 bases between the two germline ends. The CDR3 DNA reads TGCAGTGCCCTTAGGGACGGGAGCTCTGGAAACACCATATATTTT. Translating it yields CSALRDGSSGNTIYF.

This clonotype has a handful of counts. This chain uses TRBV27 with TRBJ2-5; tentative D call: TRBD2 (6 bases). This CDR3 has 13 amino acids. Trimming removed 6 bases from V and 3 bases from J, with 11 bases in between. In germline, CDR1 is MNHEY, CDR2 SMNVEV (reference sequence). The CDR3 sequence: CASRPPGEETQYF. The CDR3 DNA is TGTGCCAGCAGGCCCCCGGGGGAAGAGACCCAGTACTTC.

This clonotype has ten or more counts. The chain recombines TRBV28 with TRBJ2-3, with 8 nucleotides matching TRBD1. The ends lost 3 bases at V and 1 base at J; junction bases unmatched: 6. Germline assignment: CDR1 MDHEN and CDR2 SYDVKM. This CDR3 spans 16 amino acids. CDR3 protein: CASSFPDRDRTDTQYF. The CDR3 DNA sequence: TGTGCCAGCAGTTTTCCGGACAGGGATCGCACAGATACGCAGTATTTT.

This clonotype turned up a few times. The chain carries TRBV5-1 and TRBJ2-3, with D possibly being TRBD1 (5 bases). The V gene's germline CDR1 is SGHRS and CDR2 YFSETQ. CDR3 length equals 17 residues. Between the trimmed V and J ends, which lost 4 bases and 4 bases, there was a span of 22 bases. The CDR3 nucleotides read TGCGCCAGCAGCGCCCGACAGCCGAATGCCGCCGCAGATACGCAGTATTTT. It is translated as CASSARQPNAAADTQYF.

By sample share, this clonotype is medium-sized (0.01 to 0.1%). CDR3 sequence reads: CSVEDPPSQPQHF. The CDR3 DNA reads as TGCAGCGTTGAAGATCCACCGTCCCAGCCCCAGCATTTT. The V and J genes are TRBV29-1 and TRBJ1-5, with no clear D. V was clipped by 0 bases and J by 7 bases, with 10 bases between them. The germline gives CDR1 SQVTM, CDR2 ANQGSEA. This CDR3 spans 13 amino acids.

This clonotype came up a few times. The chain is built from TRBV7-6 and TRBJ2-3; D might be TRBD2 (5 bases). Germline V gene data show CDR1 as SGHVS and CDR2 as FNYEAQ. The CDR3 length is 13 residues. V was clipped by 5 bases and J by 7 bases, with 13 bases between them. CDR3 protein: CASSGWGVNTQYF. The CDR3 DNA follows: TGTGCCAGCAGCGGATGGGGAGTAAATACGCAGTATTTT.

In its sample, this clonotype was seen many times. The chain is built from TRBV7-2 and TRBJ1-5; TRBD1 is a possible D gene (5 bases). V was shortened by 4 bases and J by 2 bases, with 12 bases between the two germline ends. The CDR3 sequence is 15 residues long. Germline V gene data show CDR1 as SGHTA and CDR2 as FQGNSA. CDR3 sequence reads: CASSSGGAGNQPQHF. CDR3 coding DNA: TGTGCCAGCAGCTCCGGGGGTGCGGGCAATCAGCCCCAGCATTTT.

This clonotype was recorded many times. The gene calls are TRBV18 and TRBJ2-7; 9 bases align to TRBD1. V lost 6 bases to trimming and J lost 7 bases; unmatched junction nucleotides: 13. The CDR3 runs 15 residues. Germline values: CDR1 KGHSH, CDR2 LQKENI. The CDR3 nucleotides are TGTGCCAGCTCGCCTACCCTCGGGACAGGGAATGAGCAGTACTTC. Its protein product is CASSPTLGTGNEQYF.

This clonotype was counted at least ten times. The chain is built from TRBV11-2 and TRBJ2-7; D may be TRBD1 (6 bases). There are 16 residues in the CDR3. V shed 4 bases and J shed 1 base, with 17 bases lying between them. The germline V gene encodes CDR1 SGHAT and CDR2 FQNNGV. In nucleotides, the CDR3 is TGTGCCAGCAGCTCCCTCCGAGGGGGAAGTTCCTACGAGCAGTACTTC. It translates to CASSSLRGGSSYEQYF.

There are many counts of this clonotype. The chain carries TRBV11-2 and TRBJ2-7, with TRBD2 matching over 11 bases. V lost 0 bases, J lost 2 bases, and 6 bases stayed unmatched. Germline V gene sequence: CDR1 SGHAT, CDR2 FQNNGV. The CDR3 runs 17 residues. The CDR3: CASSLDWTSGPTYEQYF. The CDR3 coding sequence is TGTGCCAGCAGCTTAGATTGGACTAGCGGGCCAACCTACGAGCAGTACTTC.

This clonotype was seen ten or more times. The chain carries TRBV4-3 and TRBJ2-2; D is uncertain. Germline V lookup: CDR1 LGHNA, CDR2 YSLEER. The CDR3 consists of 14 residues. Trimming took 2 bases from V and 2 from J, leaving 6 bases between them. The CDR3 protein is CASSQRFNTGELFF. The CDR3 DNA sequence: TGCGCCAGCAGCCAACGCTTTAACACCGGGGAGCTGTTTTTT.

This clonotype was recorded many times. The rearrangement links TRBV7-6 to TRBJ2-1; D not resolved. Germline loops: CDR1 SGHVS, CDR2 FNYEAQ. Deletions cut 0 bases from V and 7 bases from J, with 10 bases between. This CDR3 spans 14 amino acids. The CDR3 DNA reads TGTGCCAGCAGCTTAGCGCGCAGGTCAAATGAGCAGTTCTTC. Its translation: CASSLARRSNEQFF.

The table lists this clonotype with many counts. The rearrangement joins TRBV7-2 to TRBJ2-7; D ambiguous. Trimming left V 5 bases short and J 2 bases short, with 16 bases between. This CDR3 spans 15 amino acids. Germline V gives CDR1 SGHTA, CDR2 FQGNSA. The CDR3 here is CASSTPGRNAYEQYF. The CDR3 DNA follows: TGTGCCAGCAGCACTCCTGGGCGGAACGCCTACGAGCAGTACTTC.

This clonotype was found many times. The J gene is TRBJ1-5, the V gene TRBV18; unclear D gene. CDR1 and CDR2 (germline): KGHSH, LQKENI. Trimming removed 3 bases at V and 0 bases at J, with 18 bases between. The CDR3 runs 18 residues. CDR3 DNA: TGTGCCAGCTCACCCCTCCCCCCTGAGAGGGCTAGCAATCAGCCCCAGCATTTT. It yields the protein CASSPLPPERASNQPQHF.

In its sample, this clonotype was seen a few times. The CDR3 nucleotides read TGTGCCAGCAGGAATCAGGGGAGCTCTGGAAACACCATATATTTT. Its translation: CASRNQGSSGNTIYF. This sequence joins TRBV2 and TRBJ1-3; a possible D gene is TRBD1 (6 bases). The CDR3 runs to 15 residues. The ends were cut back, 6 bases at V and 0 bases at J, with 12 bases in the middle. The V gene's germline CDR1 is SNHLY and CDR2 FYNNEI.

This clonotype has a handful of counts. The CDR3 reads CASSIGSTDTQYF. The CDR3 DNA reads as TGTGCCAGCAGTATAGGGAGCACAGATACGCAGTATTTT. The chain is built from TRBV28 and TRBJ2-3; D gene ambiguous. CDR3 length: 13 residues. The V end was cut by 5 bases, the J end by 0 bases, with 6 bases between. CDR1 and CDR2 from the germline V gene are MDHEN and SYDVKM.